The clone carrying this TCR beta chain came up many times. Its antigen is not identified. The data derive from a study of neurological immune-mediated disorders. General study results and limits: Phylogenetic grouping assigned the repertoires of 18 of 34 multiple sclerosis patients to a single related-CDR3 cluster, representing a possible signature. There was no clinical or MRI feature that was associated with the multiple sclerosis repertoire cluster.

As to time point: longitudinal time-point 2. PBMCs numbering 2 million and stored at -80 C yielded the unsorted libraries. cDNA synthesis was performed by 5'RACE with 10-nucleotide random UMIs. TCRdb fed the 5' RACE reads into MiXCR, producing one record per CDR3 protein. The sample lists approximately 80,000 distinct CDR3 sequences, 5.8% occurring once. Trimming at V came to 4 bases and at J to 9 bases, leaving 12 bases not matched to a gene. There are 15 residues in the CDR3. Germline V gene data show CDR1 as SGHRS and CDR2 as YFSETQ. The sequenced sample consisted of PBMCs. The rearrangement uses TRBV5-1 and TRBJ1-5; TRBD1 aligns across 8 bases. The source of this sequence is a woman aged 55-75 years with multiple sclerosis. CDR3 bases: TGCGCCAGCAGCCCCGGACAGGGCGTTTCTACGCCCCAGCATTTT. Residues: CASSPGQGVSTPQHF.